A single sample gave rise to the 18 T cell receptor beta chains below, sequenced in a study of graft-versus-host responses after intestinal transplantation. Sequencing used immunoSEQ multiplex PCR; TCRdb keeps in-frame clones, though not all of them. The sample lists some 18,000 clones; around 38% were seen once. Sequenced material: alloreactive CD4+ T cells from a mixed lymphocyte reaction culture, taken before intestinal transplant. Subset of the sample: CFSE-low proliferating T cells sorted from roughly 6-day pre-transplant mixed lymphocyte reaction (GvH or HvG direction). The source of these receptors is a human patient who received an intestinal transplant.

V and J are TRBV6-5 and TRBJ1-2; TRBD1 aligns across 8 bases. This CDR3 has 12 amino acids. Germline CDR1 reads MNHEY; CDR2 reads SVGAGI. The trim removed 6 bases at V and 4 bases at J, leaving 1 base unmatched. The CDR3 sequence: CASRDRAYGYTF. The CDR3 DNA is TGTGCCAGCAGGGACAGGGCCTATGGCTACACCTTC.

This clone appeared a few times. The genes are TRBV6-8 and TRBJ1-2; D uncertain. Germline-derived CDR1 and CDR2 are MNHGY and SAAAGT. The CDR3 contains 14 residues. Trimming took 7 bases from V and 2 from J, leaving 14 bases between them. CDR3 sequence reads: CASNCQTRNYGYTF. Written as DNA, the CDR3 is TGTGCCAGCAACTGCCAAACAAGGAACTATGGCTACACCTTC.

The V call is TRBV9, the J call TRBJ2-5; either TRBD1 or TRBD2 may fit D (5 bases each). Germline assignment: CDR1 SGDLS and CDR2 YYNGEE. CDR3 length equals 15 residues. Trimming stripped 7 bases from V and 1 base from J, with 17 bases between. The CDR3 coding sequence is TGTGCCAGCGGGAGAGGGGTAGGATTCCAAGAGACCCAGTACTTC. Translation: CASGRGVGFQETQYF.

This chain joins TRBV29-1 and TRBJ2-5, with TRBD1 matching 10 bases. This CDR3 contains 15 residues. Germline trimming cut 7 bases from V and 7 bases from J; bases unmatched to any gene: 15. Germline V gives CDR1 SQVTM, CDR2 ANQGSEA. CDR3 protein: CSATPRDRGGVTQYF. CDR3 in DNA: TGCAGCGCTACCCCCCGGGACAGGGGCGGTGTGACCCAGTACTTC.

The V call is TRBV5-6, the J call TRBJ2-7, with D unresolved. The length of the CDR3 is 14 residues. V lost 2 bases and J lost 3, with 12 bases in between. Germline CDR1 and CDR2: SGHDT and YYEEEE. The CDR3, as DNA: TGTGCCAGCAGCTTTGGGCGTCCCGGCTACGAGCAGTACTTC. This encodes CASSFGRPGYEQYF. The full variable domain, its missing parts supplied by reference TRBV5-6 and TRBJ2-7, is DAGVTQSPTHLIKTRGQQVTLRCSPKSGHDTVSWYQQALGQGPQFIFQYYEEEERQRGNFPDRFSGHQFPNYSSELNVNALLLGDSALYLCASSFGRPGYEQYFGPGTRLTVT.

This clone was observed a handful of times. V is TRBV6-5 and J is TRBJ1-1; D is unclear. The CDR3 has 14 amino acids. Germline V CDR1 and CDR2: MNHEY, SVGAGI. The V end lost 0 bases, the J end lost 1 base, and 6 bases lay between the germline ends. The CDR3 region has the DNA TGTGCCAGCAGTTACTCGATCAGGAACACTGAAGCTTTCTTT. It specifies CASSYSIRNTEAFF.

The chain uses TRBV15 and TRBJ1-1; no firm D call. V lost 0 bases to trimming and J lost 1 base, with 6 bases between them. The germline V gene has CDR1 LNHNV and CDR2 YYDKDF (reference sequence). CDR3 length equals 14 residues. Written as DNA, the CDR3 is TGTGCCACCAGCAGAGATCTGGGGAACACTGAAGCTTTCTTT. It translates to CATSRDLGNTEAFF.

A few counts support this clone. V and J are TRBV6-1 and TRBJ1-3; D gene ambiguous. V was shortened by 5 bases and J by 4 bases, with 9 bases between the two germline ends. Germline V gene lookup returns CDR1 MNHNS and CDR2 SASEGT. This CDR3 is 13 amino acids long. The CDR3 protein is CASSLTRGNTIYF. The CDR3 region has the DNA TGTGCCAGCAGTCTTACACGAGGAAACACCATATATTTT.

This clone appeared a few times. V usage is TRBV7-9 and J usage is TRBJ1-1; 8 bases align to TRBD1. V trimming: 5 bases; J trimming: 10 bases; junction bases outside the gene matches: 12. The CDR3 sequence is 14 residues long. Per the germline V gene, CDR1 is SEHNR and CDR2 is FQNEAQ (reference sequence). In DNA, the CDR3 is TGTGCCAGCAGCGCAACAGGGGGATACGGGAGAGCTTTCTTT. Its translation is CASSATGGYGRAFF.

The chain carries TRBV10-3 and TRBJ2-1; D is possibly TRBD1 (6 bases). V was trimmed by 4 bases and J by 0 bases, leaving 13 bases between them. Germline values: CDR1 ENHRY, CDR2 SYGVKD. This CDR3 is built from 16 residues. The CDR3 DNA sequence: TGTGCCATCAGTGGGTTCCCACAGGGCTCCTACAATGAGCAGTTCTTC. This translates into CAISGFPQGSYNEQFF.

This clone was seen a handful of times. The J gene is TRBJ2-1, the V gene TRBV19; TRBD2 agrees at 10 bases. The ends lost 3 bases at V and 9 bases at J; junction bases unmatched: 5. Germline CDR1 and CDR2: LNHDA and SQIVND (reference sequence). The CDR3 contains 14 residues. Here the CDR3 DNA reads TGTGCCAGTAGTATTGAGCGGGGGGGCCTTGAGCAGTTCTTC. Amino acid sequence: CASSIERGGLEQFF.

There are a few counts of this clone. This chain links TRBV7-6 with TRBJ1-6; 8 bases agree with TRBD1. The V gene's germline CDR1 is SGHVS and CDR2 FNYEAQ. The CDR3 totals 14 residues. V was pared by 5 bases and J by 9 bases, with 6 bases of the junction left unmatched. The CDR3 DNA reads TGTGCCAGCAGCCCCGGACAGGGAGGTTCACCCCTCCACTTT. Translated, it gives CASSPGQGGSPLHF.

V gene TRBV7-9 combines with J gene TRBJ2-3; possible D gene TRBD1, 5 bases. The ends were cut back, 1 base at V and 4 bases at J, with 12 bases in the middle. Germline V gene lookup returns CDR1 SEHNR and CDR2 FQNEAQ (reference sequence). The CDR3 runs 15 residues. CDR3 sequence reads: CASSLGRVAPDTQYF. In DNA, the CDR3 is TGTGCCAGCAGCTTAGGCAGGGTAGCACCAGATACGCAGTATTTT.

This clone is classed as medium-sized. The chain employs TRBV6-1 and TRBJ1-2; TRBD1 agrees at 11 bases. V trimming: 5 bases; J trimming: 3 bases; junction bases outside the gene matches: 2. This CDR3 is built from 14 residues. CDR1 MNHNS and CDR2 SASEGT come from the germline V gene. In DNA form, the CDR3 reads TGTGCCAGCAGTAGGACAGGGGGCGACTATGGCTACACCTTC. Protein sequence: CASSRTGGDYGYTF.

This clone ranks as medium-sized. V gene TRBV10-3 combines with J gene TRBJ1-3; D unresolved. The CDR3 has 14 amino acids. Germline CDR1 and CDR2: ENHRY and SYGVKD. Trimming cost V 2 bases and J 0 bases, with 5 bases left between them. The CDR3 protein is CAISERDSGNTIYF. CDR3 nucleotide sequence: TGTGCCATCAGTGAGAGGGACTCTGGAAACACCATATATTTT.

This chain connects TRBV6-1 to TRBJ1-2; D perhaps matches TRBD1 (6 bases). V was shortened by 4 bases and J by 8 bases, with 11 bases between the two germline ends. The CDR3 contains 12 residues. Germline CDR1 is MNHNS and CDR2 is SASEGT. This chain's CDR3 is CASSAGQIGYTF. The CDR3 DNA is TGTGCCAGCAGTGCGGGACAAATAGGCTACACCTTC.

The DNA of the CDR3 is TGTGCCAGCAGCTTGATAGCGGGGGGCCAAGAGACCCAGTACTTC. It is translated as CASSLIAGGQETQYF. The chain employs TRBV7-8 and TRBJ2-5, with 10 bases fitting TRBD2. The CDR3 totals 15 residues. Germline V CDR1 and CDR2: SGHVS, FQNEAQ. The trim removed 3 bases at V and 1 base at J, leaving 2 bases unmatched. Using reference TRBV7-8 and TRBJ2-5 for the parts outside the CDR3, the full variable domain is GAGVSQSPRYKVAKRGQDVALRCDPISGHVSLFWYQQALGQGPEFLTYFQNEAQLDKSGLPSDRFFAERPEGSVSTLKIQRTQQEDSAVYLCASSLIAGGQETQYFGPGTRLLVL.

This clone came up a few times. The gene calls are TRBV30 and TRBJ1-3, with a tentative D call TRBD1 (5 bases). The CDR3 spans 14 residues. V was clipped by 2 bases and J by 0 bases, with 8 bases between them. The V gene's germline CDR1 is GTSNPN and CDR2 SVGIG (reference sequence). The CDR3 bases are TGTGCCTGGAGTAGGGACCGCTCTGGAAACACCATATATTTT. Translating gives CAWSRDRSGNTIYF.